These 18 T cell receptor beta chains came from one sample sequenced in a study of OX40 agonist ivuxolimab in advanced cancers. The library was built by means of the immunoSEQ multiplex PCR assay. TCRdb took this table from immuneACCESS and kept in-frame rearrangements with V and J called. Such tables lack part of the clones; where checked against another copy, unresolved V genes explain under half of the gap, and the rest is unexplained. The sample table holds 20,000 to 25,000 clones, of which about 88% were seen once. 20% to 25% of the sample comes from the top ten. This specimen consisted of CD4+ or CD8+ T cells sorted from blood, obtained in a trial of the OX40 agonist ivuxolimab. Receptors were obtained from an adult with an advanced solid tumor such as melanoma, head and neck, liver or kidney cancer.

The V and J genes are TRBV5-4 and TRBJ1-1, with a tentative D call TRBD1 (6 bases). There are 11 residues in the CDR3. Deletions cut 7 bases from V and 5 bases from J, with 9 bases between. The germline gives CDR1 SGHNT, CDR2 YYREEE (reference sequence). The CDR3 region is CASGQGTEAFF. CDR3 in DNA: TGTGCCAGCGGCCAGGGGACTGAAGCTTTCTTT.

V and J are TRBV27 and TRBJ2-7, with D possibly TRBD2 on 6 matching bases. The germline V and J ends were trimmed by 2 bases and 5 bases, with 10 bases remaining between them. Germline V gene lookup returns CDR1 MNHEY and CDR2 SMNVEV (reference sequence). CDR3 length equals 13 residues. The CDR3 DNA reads TGTGCCAGCAGTTTACCAGGGAGGAACGAGCAGTACTTC. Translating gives CASSLPGRNEQYF.

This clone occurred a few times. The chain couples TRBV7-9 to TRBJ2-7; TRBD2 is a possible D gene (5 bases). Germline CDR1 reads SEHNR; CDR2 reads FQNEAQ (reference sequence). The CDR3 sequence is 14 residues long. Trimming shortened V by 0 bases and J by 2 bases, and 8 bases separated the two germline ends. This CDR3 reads CASSLAGETYEQYF. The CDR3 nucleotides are TGTGCCAGCAGCTTAGCGGGAGAGACCTACGAGCAGTACTTC.

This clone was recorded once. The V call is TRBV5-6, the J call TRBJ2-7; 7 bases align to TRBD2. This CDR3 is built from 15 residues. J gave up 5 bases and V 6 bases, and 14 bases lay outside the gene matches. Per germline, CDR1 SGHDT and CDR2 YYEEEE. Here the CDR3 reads CASTFWGGASDEQYF. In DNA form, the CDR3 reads TGTGCCAGCACTTTTTGGGGGGGTGCCTCTGACGAGCAGTACTTC.

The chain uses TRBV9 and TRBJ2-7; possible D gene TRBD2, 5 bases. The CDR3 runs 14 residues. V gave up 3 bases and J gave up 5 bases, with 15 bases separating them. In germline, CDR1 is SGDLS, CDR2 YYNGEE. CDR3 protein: CASSARRGYDEQYF. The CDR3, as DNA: TGTGCCAGCAGCGCTCGACGGGGTTACGACGAGCAGTACTTC.

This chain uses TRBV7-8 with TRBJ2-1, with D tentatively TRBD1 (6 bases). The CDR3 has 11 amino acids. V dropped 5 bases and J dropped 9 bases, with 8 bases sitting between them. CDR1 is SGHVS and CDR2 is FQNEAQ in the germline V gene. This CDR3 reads CASSLGGEQFF. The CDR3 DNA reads TGTGCCAGCAGCCTAGGGGGTGAGCAGTTCTTC.

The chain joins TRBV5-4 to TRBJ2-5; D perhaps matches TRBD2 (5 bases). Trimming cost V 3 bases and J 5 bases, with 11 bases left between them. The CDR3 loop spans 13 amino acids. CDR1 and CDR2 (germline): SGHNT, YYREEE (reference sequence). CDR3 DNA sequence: TGTGCCAGCAGCTCATTCGGCGGGGAGACCCAGTACTTC. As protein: CASSSFGGETQYF. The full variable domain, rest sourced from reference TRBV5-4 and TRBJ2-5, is ETGVTQSPTHLIKTRGQQVTLRCSSQSGHNTVSWYQQALGQGPQFIFQYYREEENGRGNFPPRFSGLQFPNYSSELNVNALELDDSALYLCASSSFGGETQYFGPGTRLLVL.

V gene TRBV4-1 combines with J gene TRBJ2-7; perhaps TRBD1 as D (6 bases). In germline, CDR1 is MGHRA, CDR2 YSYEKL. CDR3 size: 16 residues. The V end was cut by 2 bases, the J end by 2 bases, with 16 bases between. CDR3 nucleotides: TGCGCCAGCAGCCAAATACAAAGGGACACAACCTACGAGCAGTACTTC. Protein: CASSQIQRDTTYEQYF.

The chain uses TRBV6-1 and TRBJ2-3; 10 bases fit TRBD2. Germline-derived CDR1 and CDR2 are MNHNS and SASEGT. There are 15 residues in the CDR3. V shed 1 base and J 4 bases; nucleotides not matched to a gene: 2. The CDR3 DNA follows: TGTGCCAGCAGTGAAGGGACTAGCGGTGCAGATACGCAGTATTTT. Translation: CASSEGTSGADTQYF.

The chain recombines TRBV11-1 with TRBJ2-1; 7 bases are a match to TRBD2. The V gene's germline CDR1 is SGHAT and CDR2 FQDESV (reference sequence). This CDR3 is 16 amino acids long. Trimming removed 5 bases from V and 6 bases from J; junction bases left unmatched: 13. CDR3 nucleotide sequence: TGTGCCAGCAGCCCGAAGCTAAGCGGGGAAAGCAATGAGCAGTTCTTC. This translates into CASSPKLSGESNEQFF.

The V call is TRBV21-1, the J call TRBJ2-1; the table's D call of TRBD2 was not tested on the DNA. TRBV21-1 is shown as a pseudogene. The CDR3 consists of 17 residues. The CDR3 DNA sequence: TGTGCCAGCAGCAATATCAGCCTAGCGGGGGGGTACAATGAGCAGTTCTTC. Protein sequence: CASSNISLAGGYNEQFF.

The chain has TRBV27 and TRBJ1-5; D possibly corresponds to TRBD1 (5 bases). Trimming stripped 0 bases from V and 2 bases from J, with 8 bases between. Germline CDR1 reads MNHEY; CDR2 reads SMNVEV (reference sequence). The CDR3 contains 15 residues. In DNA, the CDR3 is TGTGCCAGCAGTTTATCAGGACACCGCAATCAGCCCCAGCATTTT. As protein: CASSLSGHRNQPQHF.

The CDR3 DNA reads TGCGCCAGCAGCCGACAACAGGGGGCTGCAGATACGCAGTATTTT. Protein product: CASSRQQGAADTQYF. This chain joins TRBV4-1 and TRBJ2-3; TRBD1 matches at 9 bases. This CDR3 contains 15 residues. Trimming took 4 bases from V and 4 from J; bases not matched to a gene: 6. The germline gives CDR1 MGHRA, CDR2 YSYEKL.

Written as DNA, the CDR3 is TGTGCCAGCAGTTACTCACGGGGAAGCACTGAAGCTTTCTTT. Its translation is CASSYSRGSTEAFF. J is TRBJ1-1 and V is TRBV6-9; D is unresolved. V was cut by 3 bases and J by 4 bases, with 12 bases left in between. This CDR3 is 14 amino acids long. CDR1 and CDR2 (germline): MNHGY, SVAAGI.

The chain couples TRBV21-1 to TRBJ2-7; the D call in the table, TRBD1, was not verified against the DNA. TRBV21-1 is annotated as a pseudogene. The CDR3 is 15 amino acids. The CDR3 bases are TGTGCCAGCAGCACAGGGGCGACCGTCTCCTACGAGCAGTACTTC. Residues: CASSTGATVSYEQYF.

The CDR3 is CASSQGHIAFF. The CDR3 nucleotides read TGCGCCAGCAGCCAAGGACATATCGCTTTCTTT. This chain connects TRBV4-1 to TRBJ1-1, with D unresolved. This CDR3 has 11 amino acids. Trimming stripped 1 base from V and 11 bases from J, with 8 bases between. The germline CDR1 and CDR2 sequences are MGHRA and YSYEKL.

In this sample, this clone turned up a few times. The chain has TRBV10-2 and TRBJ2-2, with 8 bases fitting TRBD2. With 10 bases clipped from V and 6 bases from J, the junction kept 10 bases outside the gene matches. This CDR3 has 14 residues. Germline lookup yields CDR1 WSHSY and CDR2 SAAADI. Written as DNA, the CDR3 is TGCGCCATCATGAGCGGGAGATCGCCCGGGGAGCTGTTTTTT. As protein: CAIMSGRSPGELFF.

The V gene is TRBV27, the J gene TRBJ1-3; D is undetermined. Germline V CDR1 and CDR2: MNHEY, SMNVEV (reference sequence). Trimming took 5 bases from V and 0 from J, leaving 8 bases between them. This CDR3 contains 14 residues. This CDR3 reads CASSARPSGNTIYF. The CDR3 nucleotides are TGTGCCAGCAGTGCCCGGCCCTCTGGAAACACCATATATTTT.